This T cell receptor (beta chain) was captured by sequencing in a study of blood T cell repertoires in COVID-19. Study overall: Samples of COVID-19 (acute and convalescent) were obtained from the United States, Italy and Spain. PBMCs, B-cell-depleted T cells, or T cells provided the cDNA or gDNA that made up the material.

Trimming cost V 3 bases and J 10 bases; bases outside gene matches: 7. The CDR3 spans 13 residues. The germline CDR1 and CDR2 sequences are MNHEY and SMNVEV (reference sequence). Methods used by the authors: Reference gene primers were amplified, and this amplification served to estimate nucleated cell counts. TCRdb's table, derived via immunoSEQ multiplex PCR, lists solely in-frame clones and lacks some. V, J and clone size were drawn from that table, and D and trimming were deduced from the DNA. The repertoire holds about 55,000 clones, 86% seen once, with approximately 2.6% in the top ten. The chain recombines TRBV27 with TRBJ1-1; the match to TRBD1 covers 8 bases. The sequence came from a man older than 75 with acute or convalescent COVID-19. The sequenced material came from peripheral blood. CDR3 in amino acids: CASSFIDRGGAFF. The CDR3 DNA is TGTGCCAGCAGTTTCATCGACAGGGGTGGAGCTTTCTTT.